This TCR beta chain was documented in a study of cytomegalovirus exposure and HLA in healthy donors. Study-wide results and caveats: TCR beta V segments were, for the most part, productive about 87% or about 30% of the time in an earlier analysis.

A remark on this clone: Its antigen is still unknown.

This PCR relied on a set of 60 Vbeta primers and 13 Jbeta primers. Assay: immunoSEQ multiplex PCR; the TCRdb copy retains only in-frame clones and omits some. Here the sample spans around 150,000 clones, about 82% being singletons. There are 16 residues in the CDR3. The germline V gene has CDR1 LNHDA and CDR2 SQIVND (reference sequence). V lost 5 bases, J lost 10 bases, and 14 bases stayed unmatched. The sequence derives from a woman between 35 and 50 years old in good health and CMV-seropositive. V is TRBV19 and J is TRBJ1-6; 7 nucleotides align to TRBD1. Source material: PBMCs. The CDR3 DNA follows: TGTGCCAGTAGTCCAAATACAGGGGTCAGGAAATCACCCCTCCACTTT. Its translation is CASSPNTGVRKSPLHF.